Listed below are T cell receptor beta chains from one sample, sequenced in a study of OX40 agonist ivuxolimab in advanced cancers. TCRdb's copy holds only in-frame clones and misses some; the assay was immunoSEQ multiplex PCR. The sample lists fewer than 85,000 clones; 90% were seen once. Sequencing was performed on CD4+ or CD8+ T cells sorted from blood, taken in a trial of the OX40 agonist ivuxolimab. These receptors were collected from an adult with an advanced solid tumor such as melanoma, head and neck, liver or kidney cancer. Both conserved end residues are trimmed from each CDR3.

V	length	J	CDR3
TRBV5-4	12	TRBJ2-7	ASSLKQGAYEQY
TRBV7-2	12	TRBJ1-2	ASSFGDSIYGYT
TRBV7-3	11	TRBJ2-7	ASSLMKGGEQY
TRBV7-3	11	TRBJ2-2	ASSLSMGAGQV
TRBV7-8	14	TRBJ2-3	ASSLGPSGRADTQY
TRBV11-3	12	TRBJ2-2	ASSPTDYTGELF
TRBV5-1	12	TRBJ2-3	ASRYTKNYDTQY
TRBV4-2	15	TRBJ2-1	ASSQDPPGAFYYEQF
TRBV15	11	TRBJ1-5	ATSRDPLQPQH
TRBV14	16	TRBJ2-5	ASSQVPSGRGIKETQY
TRBV7-3	11	TRBJ2-3	ASSFAGSDTQY
TRBV18	11	TRBJ2-7	ASSPGGGAGQY
TRBV19	13	TRBJ2-2	ATHHHLGNTGELF
TRBV18	10	TRBJ1-5	ASSRSNQPQH
TRBV11-2	14	TRBJ2-3	ASSLVGPGATDTQY
TRBV9	13	TRBJ2-1	ASGVASGVYNEQF
TRBV6-5	11	TRBJ2-3	ASRRDRGGTQY
TRBV7-8	12	TRBJ2-6	ASSPRTSPNVLT
TRBV19	14	TRBJ2-5	ASSRRGGSYQETQY
TRBV5-5	11	TRBJ1-4	ASGAGTNEKLF
TRBV12-5	11	TRBJ2-7	ASGLETGAQQY
TRBV13	13	TRBJ2-1	ASSFISGGYNEQF
TRBV28	10	TRBJ2-7	ASMYGSYEQY
TRBV7-9	13	TRBJ2-2	ASSLKRESTGELF
TRBV7-2	14	TRBJ2-1	ASSLFGTGANNEQF
TRBV7-7	12	TRBJ2-5	ASSPLGGGETQY
TRBV6-1	9	TRBJ2-5	ASSVQGPQY
TRBV7-2	13	TRBJ2-7	ASSLVAVEGYEQY